These 2 T cell receptor beta chains share one sample of origin, sequenced in a study of cytomegalovirus exposure and HLA in healthy donors. The PCR contained 60 Vbeta and 13 Jbeta primers. Method: immunoSEQ multiplex PCR; TCRdb's copy keeps in-frame clones and lacks some. The sample holds approximately 150,000 clones; roughly a tenth are singletons and the top ten take about 2%. Sequencing was carried out using PBMCs. Receptors originate from a male donor in good health and CMV-seronegative.

This clone turned up a few times. V and J are TRBV7-8 and TRBJ1-1; D is possibly TRBD1 (6 bases). The CDR3 runs to 15 residues. Germline assignment: CDR1 SGHVS and CDR2 FQNEAQ. The germline V and J ends were trimmed by 4 bases and 6 bases, with 18 bases remaining between them. The CDR3 region is CASSSLTGQGSEAFF. The CDR3 DNA is TGTGCCAGCAGCTCCTTAACAGGGCAAGGGTCTGAAGCTTTCTTT.

This clone occurred a few times. The genes are TRBV9 and TRBJ2-1, with 8 bases aligning to TRBD1. The CDR3 loop spans 14 amino acids. V shed 3 bases and J 7 bases; nucleotides not matched to a gene: 6. Germline-derived CDR1 and CDR2 are SGDLS and YYNGEE. CDR3 coding DNA: TGTGCCAGCAGCGCCGGACAGGGTCGAAATGAGCAGTTCTTC. As protein: CASSAGQGRNEQFF.